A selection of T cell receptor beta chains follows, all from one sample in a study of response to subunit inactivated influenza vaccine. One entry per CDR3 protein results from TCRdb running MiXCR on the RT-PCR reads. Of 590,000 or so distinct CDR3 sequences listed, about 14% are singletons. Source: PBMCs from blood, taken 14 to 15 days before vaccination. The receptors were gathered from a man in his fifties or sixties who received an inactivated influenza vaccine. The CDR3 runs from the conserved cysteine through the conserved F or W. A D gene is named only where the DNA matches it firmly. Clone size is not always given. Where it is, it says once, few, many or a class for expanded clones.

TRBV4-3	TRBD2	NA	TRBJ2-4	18	TGCGCCAGCAGCCAAGGGACTAGCGGGGAGCCGACCAAAAACATTCAGTACTTC	CASSQGTSGEPTKNIQYF
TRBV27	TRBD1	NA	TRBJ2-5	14	TGTGCCAGCAGTTCCCGACAGGGGTCCAAGACCCAGTACTTC	CASSSRQGSKTQYF
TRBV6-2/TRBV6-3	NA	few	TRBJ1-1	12	TGTGCCAGCAAGACAGTTTCCACTGAAGCTTTCTTT	CASKTVSTEAFF
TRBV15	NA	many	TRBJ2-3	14	TGTGCCACCAGCAGAGGGCCCTGGACAGATACGCAGTATTTT	CATSRGPWTDTQYF
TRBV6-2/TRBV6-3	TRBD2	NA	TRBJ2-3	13	TGTGCCAGCAGTTTGACTAGCAAAAATACGCAGTATTTT	CASSLTSKNTQYF
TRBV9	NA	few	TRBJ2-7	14	TGTGCCAGCAGCGTAGGGGGGGAAGGGTACGAGCAGTACTTC	CASSVGGEGYEQYF
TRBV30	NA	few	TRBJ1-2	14	TGTGCCTGGAGCGACTCTTGGGGCAGCTATGGCTACACCTTC	CAWSDSWGSYGYTF
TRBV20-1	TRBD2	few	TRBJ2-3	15	TGCAGTGCTAGATTAGCGGGAGGAGGGACAGATACGCAGTATTTT	CSARLAGGGTDTQYF
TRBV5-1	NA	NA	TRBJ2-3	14	TGCGCCAGCAGCTCCCGGCGGGCGTTCGATACGCAGTATTTT	CASSSRRAFDTQYF
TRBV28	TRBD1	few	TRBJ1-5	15	TGTGCCAGCCAACAGCCGGGACAGGGGGTTGAGCCCCAGCATTTT	CASQQPGQGVEPQHF
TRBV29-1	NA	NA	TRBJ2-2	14	TGCAGCGTTGTGGGCAGGGAAAGGTCCGGGGAGCTGTTTTTT	CSVVGRERSGELFF
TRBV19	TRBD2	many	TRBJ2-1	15	TGTGCCAGTAGTATCGATAGCGGGGGTTACAATGAGCAGTTCTTC	CASSIDSGGYNEQFF
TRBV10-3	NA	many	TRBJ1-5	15	TGTGCCATCAGTGAGAGTCAGCCTGGCATGCAGCCCCAGCATTTT	CAISESQPGMQPQHF
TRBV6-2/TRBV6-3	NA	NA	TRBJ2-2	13	TGTGCCAGCAGTTACACCGGGACCGGGGAGCTGTTTTTT	CASSYTGTGELFF
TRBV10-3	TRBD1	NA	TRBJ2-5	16	TGTGCCATCAGTGAGTCGGTACAGGGGGCAAAGGAGACCCAGTACTTC	CAISESVQGAKETQYF
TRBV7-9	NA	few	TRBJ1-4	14	TGTGCCAGCAGCTTAGCGACCGCCGGTGGGAAACTGTTTTTT	CASSLATAGGKLFF
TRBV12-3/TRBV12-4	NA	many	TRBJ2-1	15	TGTGCCAGCAGTCCCGGGACTCCAGCCTACAATGAGCAGTTCTTC	CASSPGTPAYNEQFF
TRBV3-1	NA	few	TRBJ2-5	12	TGTGCCAGCAGCCAGAAAGCCGGGGGCCAGTACTTC	CASSQKAGGQYF
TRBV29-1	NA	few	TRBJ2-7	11	TGCAGCGTCCTCGGCGGCTACGAGCAGTACTTC	CSVLGGYEQYF
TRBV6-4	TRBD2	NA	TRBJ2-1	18	TGTGCCAGCAGTCGACTAGCGGGCGGACAAAACCCTAACAATGAGCAGTTCTTC	CASSRLAGGQNPNNEQFF
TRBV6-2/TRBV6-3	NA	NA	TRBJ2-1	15	TGTGCCAGCAGTTACTCGAAGGCCTTTTTCAATGAGCAGTTCTTC	CASSYSKAFFNEQFF
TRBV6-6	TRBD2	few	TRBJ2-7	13	TGTGCCAGCGGAATAGCGGGAGTCAGCGAGCAGTACTTC	CASGIAGVSEQYF
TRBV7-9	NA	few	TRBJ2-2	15	TGTGCCAGCAGCTTAGTCTCAGCCCCCACCGGGGAGCTGTTTTTT	CASSLVSAPTGELFF
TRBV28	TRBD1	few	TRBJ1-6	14	TGTGCCAGCGGGACAGTTTTGTTCAATTCACCCCTCCACTTT	CASGTVLFNSPLHF
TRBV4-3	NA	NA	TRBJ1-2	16	TGCGCCAGCAGCCAAGAGTGGGGGGGGCTAGGCTATGGCTACACCTTC	CASSQEWGGLGYGYTF